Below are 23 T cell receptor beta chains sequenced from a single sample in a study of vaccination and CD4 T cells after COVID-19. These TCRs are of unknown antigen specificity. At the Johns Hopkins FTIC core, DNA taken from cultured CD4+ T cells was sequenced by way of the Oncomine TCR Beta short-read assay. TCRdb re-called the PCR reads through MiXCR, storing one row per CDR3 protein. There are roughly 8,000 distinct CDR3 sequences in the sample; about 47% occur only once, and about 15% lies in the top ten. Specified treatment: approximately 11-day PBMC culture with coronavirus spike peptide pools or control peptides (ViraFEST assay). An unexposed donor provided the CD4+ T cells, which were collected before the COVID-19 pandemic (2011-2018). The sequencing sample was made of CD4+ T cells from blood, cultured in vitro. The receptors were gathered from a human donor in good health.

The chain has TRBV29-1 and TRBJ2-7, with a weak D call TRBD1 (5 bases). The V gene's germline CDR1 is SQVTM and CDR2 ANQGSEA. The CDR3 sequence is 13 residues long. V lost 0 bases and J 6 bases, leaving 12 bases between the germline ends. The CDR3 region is CSVEDRVGLEQYF. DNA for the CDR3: TGCAGCGTTGAAGACAGGGTGGGTCTCGAGCAGTACTTC.

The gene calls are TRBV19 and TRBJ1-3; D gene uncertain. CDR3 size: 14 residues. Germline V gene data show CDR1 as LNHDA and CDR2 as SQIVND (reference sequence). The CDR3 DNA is TGTGTCAGCCGGGCATTGGACCCTGGAAACACCATATATTTT. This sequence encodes CVSRALDPGNTIYF.

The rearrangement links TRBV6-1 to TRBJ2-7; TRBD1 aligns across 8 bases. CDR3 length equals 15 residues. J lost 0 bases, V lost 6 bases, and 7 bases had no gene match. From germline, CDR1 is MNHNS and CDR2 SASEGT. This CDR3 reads CASSLTGTGSYEQYF. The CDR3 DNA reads TGTGCCAGCAGCTTAACCGGGACAGGCTCCTACGAGCAGTACTTC.

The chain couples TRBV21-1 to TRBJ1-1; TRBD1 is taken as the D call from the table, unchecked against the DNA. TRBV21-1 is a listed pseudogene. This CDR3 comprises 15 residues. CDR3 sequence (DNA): TGTGCCAGCAGCAAAGATTCACGGGAGAACACTGAAGCTTTCTTT. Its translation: CASSKDSRENTEAFF.

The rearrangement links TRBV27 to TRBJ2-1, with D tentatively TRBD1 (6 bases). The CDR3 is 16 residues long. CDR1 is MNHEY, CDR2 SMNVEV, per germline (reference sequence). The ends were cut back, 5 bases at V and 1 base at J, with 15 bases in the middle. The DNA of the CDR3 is TGTGCCAGCAGTCCTACGGACAGAAAATCCTACAATGAGCAGTTCTTC. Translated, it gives CASSPTDRKSYNEQFF.

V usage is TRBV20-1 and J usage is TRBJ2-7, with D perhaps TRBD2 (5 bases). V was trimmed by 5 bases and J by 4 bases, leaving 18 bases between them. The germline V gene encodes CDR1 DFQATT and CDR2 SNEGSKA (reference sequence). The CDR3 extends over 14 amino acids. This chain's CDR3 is CSAFRPQRNYEQYF. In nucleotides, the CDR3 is TGCAGTGCTTTCCGCCCCCAGCGGAATTACGAGCAGTACTTC.

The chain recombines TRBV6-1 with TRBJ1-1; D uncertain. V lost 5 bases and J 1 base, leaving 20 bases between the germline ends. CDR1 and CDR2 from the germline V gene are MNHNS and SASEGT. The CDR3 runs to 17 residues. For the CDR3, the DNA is TGTGCCAGCAGTCGTCCGGGTGGGTATGCTGCGAACACTGAAGCTTTCTTT. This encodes CASSRPGGYAANTEAFF.

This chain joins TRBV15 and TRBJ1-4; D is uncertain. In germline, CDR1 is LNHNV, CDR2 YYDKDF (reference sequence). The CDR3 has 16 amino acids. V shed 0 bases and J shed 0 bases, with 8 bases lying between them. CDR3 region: CATSRDPRSTNEKLFF. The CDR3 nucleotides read TGTGCCACCAGCAGAGATCCCAGATCAACTAATGAAAAACTGTTTTTT.

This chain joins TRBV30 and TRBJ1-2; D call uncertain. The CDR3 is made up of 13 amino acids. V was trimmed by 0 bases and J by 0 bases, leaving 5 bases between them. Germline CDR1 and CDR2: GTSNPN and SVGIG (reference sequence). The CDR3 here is CAWSVVSNYGYTF. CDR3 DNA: TGTGCCTGGAGTGTGGTCTCTAACTATGGCTACACCTTC.

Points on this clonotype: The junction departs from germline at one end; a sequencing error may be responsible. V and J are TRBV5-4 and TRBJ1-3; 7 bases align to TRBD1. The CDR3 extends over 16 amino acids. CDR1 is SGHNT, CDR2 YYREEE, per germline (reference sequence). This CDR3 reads CASSLQGIEGGDTIYF. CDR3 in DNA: TGTGCCAGCAGCTTACAGGGGATAGAAGGTGGAGACACCATATATTTT.

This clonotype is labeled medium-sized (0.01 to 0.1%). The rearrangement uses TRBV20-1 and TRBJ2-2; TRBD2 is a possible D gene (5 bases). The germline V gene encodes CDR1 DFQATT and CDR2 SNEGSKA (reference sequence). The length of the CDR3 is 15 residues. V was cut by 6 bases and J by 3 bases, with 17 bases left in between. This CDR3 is CSAKDPSLDTGELFF. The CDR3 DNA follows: TGCAGTGCAAAGGACCCTAGCTTGGACACCGGGGAGCTGTTTTTT.

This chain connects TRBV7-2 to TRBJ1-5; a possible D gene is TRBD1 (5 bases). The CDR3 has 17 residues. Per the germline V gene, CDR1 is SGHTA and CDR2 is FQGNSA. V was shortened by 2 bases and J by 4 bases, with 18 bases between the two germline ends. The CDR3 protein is CASSLIGGGTQNQPQHF. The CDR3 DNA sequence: TGTGCCAGCAGCTTAATTGGCGGCGGGACGCAAAATCAGCCCCAGCATTTT.

The CDR3 region is CASSTPLTDTEAFF. The CDR3 DNA reads TGTGCCAGTAGTACCCCCTTGACAGACACTGAAGCTTTCTTT. J is TRBJ1-1 and V is TRBV19; D might be TRBD1 (5 bases). Looked up from germline, CDR1 is LNHDA and CDR2 is SQIVND (reference sequence). The CDR3 contains 14 residues. V lost 4 bases and J lost 3, with 12 bases in between. The full variable domain, rest sourced from reference TRBV19 and TRBJ1-1, is DGGITQSPKYLFRKEGQNVTLSCEQNLNHDAMYWYRQDPGQGLRLIYYSQIVNDFQKGDIAEGYSVSREKKESFPLTVTSAQKNPTAFYLCASSTPLTDTEAFFGQGTRLTVV.

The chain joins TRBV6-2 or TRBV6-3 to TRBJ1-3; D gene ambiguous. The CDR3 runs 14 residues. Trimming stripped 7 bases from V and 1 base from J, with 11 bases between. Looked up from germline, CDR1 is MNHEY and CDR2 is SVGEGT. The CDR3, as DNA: TGTGCCAGCAAGGAAGGCCATTCTGGAAACACCATATATTTT. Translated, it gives CASKEGHSGNTIYF.

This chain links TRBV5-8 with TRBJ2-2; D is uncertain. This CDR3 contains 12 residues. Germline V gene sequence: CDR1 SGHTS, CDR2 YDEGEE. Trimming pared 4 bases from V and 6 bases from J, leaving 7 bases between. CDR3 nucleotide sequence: TGTGCCAGCAGCACGGATGCCGGGGAGCTGTTTTTT. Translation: CASSTDAGELFF.

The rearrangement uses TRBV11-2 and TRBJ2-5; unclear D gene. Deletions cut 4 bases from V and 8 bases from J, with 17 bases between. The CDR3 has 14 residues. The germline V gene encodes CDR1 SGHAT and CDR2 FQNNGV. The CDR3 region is CASSYAGQLDTQYF. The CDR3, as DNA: TGTGCCAGCAGCTACGCCGGCCAGCTAGACACCCAGTACTTC.

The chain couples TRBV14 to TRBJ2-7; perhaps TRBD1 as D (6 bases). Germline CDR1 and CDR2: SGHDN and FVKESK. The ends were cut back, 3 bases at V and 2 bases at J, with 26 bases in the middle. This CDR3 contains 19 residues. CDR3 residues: CASSQDSTSWAGVPYEQYF. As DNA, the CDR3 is TGTGCCAGCAGCCAGGACTCCACAAGTTGGGCAGGGGTACCCTACGAGCAGTACTTC.

As DNA, the CDR3 is TGTGCCAGCTTAGGGTTCGGTGAAGCTTTCTTT. This codes for CASLGFGEAFF. The chain uses TRBV6-1 and TRBJ1-1; D remains ambiguous. CDR3 length: 11 amino acids. Germline values: CDR1 MNHNS, CDR2 SASEGT. V was pared by 8 bases and J by 7 bases, with 11 bases between.

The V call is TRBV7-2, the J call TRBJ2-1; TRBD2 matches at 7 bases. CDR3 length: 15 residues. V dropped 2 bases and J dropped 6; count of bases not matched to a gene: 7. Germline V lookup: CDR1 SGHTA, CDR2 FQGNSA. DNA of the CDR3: TGTGCCAGCAGCTTATCCGGGACTAACGCCAATGAGCAGTTCTTC. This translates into CASSLSGTNANEQFF.

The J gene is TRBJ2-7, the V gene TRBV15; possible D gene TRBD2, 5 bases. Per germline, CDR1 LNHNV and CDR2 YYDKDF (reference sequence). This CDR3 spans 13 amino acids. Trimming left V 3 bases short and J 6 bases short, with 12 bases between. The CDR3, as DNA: TGTGCCACCAGCAGCCCCCCGGAGGTCGAGCAGTACTTC. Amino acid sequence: CATSSPPEVEQYF.

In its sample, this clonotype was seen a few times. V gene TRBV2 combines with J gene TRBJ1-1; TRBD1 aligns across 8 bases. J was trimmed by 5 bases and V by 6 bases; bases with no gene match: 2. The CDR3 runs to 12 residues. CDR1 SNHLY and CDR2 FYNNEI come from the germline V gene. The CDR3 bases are TGTGCCAGCAGCAGGGGGCTGACTGAAGCTTTCTTT. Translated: CASSRGLTEAFF. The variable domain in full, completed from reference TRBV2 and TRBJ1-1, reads EPEVTQTPSHQVTQMGQEVILRCVPISNHLYFYWYRQILGQKVEFLVSFYNNEISEKSEIFDDQFSVERPDGSNFTLKIRSTKLEDSAMYFCASSRGLTEAFFGQGTRLTVV.

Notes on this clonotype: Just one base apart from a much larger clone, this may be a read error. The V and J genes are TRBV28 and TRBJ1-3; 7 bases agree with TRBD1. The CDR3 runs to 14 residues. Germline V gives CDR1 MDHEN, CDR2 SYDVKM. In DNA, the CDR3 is TGTGCCAGCGAGGGACAGAGCTCTGGAAACACCATGTATTTT. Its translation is CASEGQSSGNTMYF.

The DNA for the CDR3 is TGTGCCAGCGCCCCGGGACAGCTTAACACTGAAGCTTTCTTT. It translates to CASAPGQLNTEAFF. The chain joins TRBV6-1 to TRBJ1-1; TRBD1 matches 7 bases. CDR3 length: 14 residues. V was pared by 8 bases and J by 2 bases, with 8 bases of the junction left unmatched. Germline values: CDR1 MNHNS, CDR2 SASEGT.